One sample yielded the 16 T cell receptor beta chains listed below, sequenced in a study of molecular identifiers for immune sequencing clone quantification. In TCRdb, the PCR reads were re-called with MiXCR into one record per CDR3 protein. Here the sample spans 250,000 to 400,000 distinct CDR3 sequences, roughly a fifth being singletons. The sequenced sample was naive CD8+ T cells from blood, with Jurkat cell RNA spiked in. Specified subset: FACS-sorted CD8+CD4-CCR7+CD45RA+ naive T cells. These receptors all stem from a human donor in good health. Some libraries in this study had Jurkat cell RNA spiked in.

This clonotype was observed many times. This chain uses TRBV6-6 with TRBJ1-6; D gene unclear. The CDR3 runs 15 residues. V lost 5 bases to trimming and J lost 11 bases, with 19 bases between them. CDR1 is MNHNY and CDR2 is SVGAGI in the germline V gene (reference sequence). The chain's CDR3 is CASSDDPSTDPPLHF. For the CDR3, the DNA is TGTGCCAGCAGTGATGACCCCAGTACGGACCCACCCCTCCACTTT.

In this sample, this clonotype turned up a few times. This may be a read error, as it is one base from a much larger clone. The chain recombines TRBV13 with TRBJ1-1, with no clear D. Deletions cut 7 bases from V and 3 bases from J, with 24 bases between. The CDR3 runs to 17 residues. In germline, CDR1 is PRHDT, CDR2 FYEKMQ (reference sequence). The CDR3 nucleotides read TGTGCCAGCAACCCCGGGCGAAAATCGTGGGCTGACACTGAAGCTTTCTTT. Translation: CASNPGRKSWADTEAFF.

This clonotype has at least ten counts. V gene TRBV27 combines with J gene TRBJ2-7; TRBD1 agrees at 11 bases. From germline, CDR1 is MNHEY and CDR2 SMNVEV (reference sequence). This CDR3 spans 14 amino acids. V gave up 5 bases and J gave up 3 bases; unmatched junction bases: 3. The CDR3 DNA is TGTGCCAGCAGTGATGGGACAGGGGGCTACGAGCAGTACTTC. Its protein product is CASSDGTGGYEQYF.

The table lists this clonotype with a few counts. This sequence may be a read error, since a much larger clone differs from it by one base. The CDR3 here is CASSLMPAGEDMNEQFF. For the CDR3, the DNA is TGTGCCAGCAGCTTAATGCCCGCGGGGGAGGACATGAATGAGCAGTTCTTC. J is TRBJ2-1 and V is TRBV7-3; 7 bases are shared with TRBD2. Trimming at V came to 1 base and at J to 7 bases, leaving 13 bases not matched to a gene. CDR3 length equals 17 residues. Germline V gives CDR1 SGHTA, CDR2 FQGTGA.

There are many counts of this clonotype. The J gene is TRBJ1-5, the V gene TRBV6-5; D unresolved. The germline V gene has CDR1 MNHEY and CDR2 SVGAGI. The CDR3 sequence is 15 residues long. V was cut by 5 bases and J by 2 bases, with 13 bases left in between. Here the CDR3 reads CASSPTVGGNQPQHF. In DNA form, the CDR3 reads TGTGCCAGCAGTCCCACTGTCGGTGGCAATCAGCCCCAGCATTTT.

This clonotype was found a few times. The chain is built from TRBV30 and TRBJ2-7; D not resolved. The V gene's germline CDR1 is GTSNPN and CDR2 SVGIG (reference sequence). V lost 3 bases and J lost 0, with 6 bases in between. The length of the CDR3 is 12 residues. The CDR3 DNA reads TGTGCCTGGAGCGGGTTCTCCTACGAGCAGTACTTC. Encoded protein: CAWSGFSYEQYF.

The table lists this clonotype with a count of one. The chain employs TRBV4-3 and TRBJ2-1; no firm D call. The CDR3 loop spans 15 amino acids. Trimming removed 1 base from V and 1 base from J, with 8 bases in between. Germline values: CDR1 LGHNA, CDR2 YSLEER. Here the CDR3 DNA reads TGCGCCAGCAGCCAAGTCCAGGTGTCCTACAATGAGCAGTTCTTC. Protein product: CASSQVQVSYNEQFF.

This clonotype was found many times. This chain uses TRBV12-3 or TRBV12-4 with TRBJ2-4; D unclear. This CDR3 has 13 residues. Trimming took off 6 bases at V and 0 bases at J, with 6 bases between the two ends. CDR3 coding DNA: TGTGCCAGCAGCCAACTAGCCAAAAACATTCAGTACTTC. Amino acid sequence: CASSQLAKNIQYF.

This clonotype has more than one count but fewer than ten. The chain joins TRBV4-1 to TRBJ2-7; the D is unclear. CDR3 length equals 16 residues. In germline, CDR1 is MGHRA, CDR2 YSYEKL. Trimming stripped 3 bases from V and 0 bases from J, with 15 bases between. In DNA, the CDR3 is TGCGCCAGCAGCCACCCCAAGCAGGATCTCTCCTACGAGCAGTACTTC. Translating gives CASSHPKQDLSYEQYF.

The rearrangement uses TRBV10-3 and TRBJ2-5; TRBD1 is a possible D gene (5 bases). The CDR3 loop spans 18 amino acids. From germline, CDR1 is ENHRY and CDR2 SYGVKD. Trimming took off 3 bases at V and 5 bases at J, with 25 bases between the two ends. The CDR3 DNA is TGTGCCATCAGTGACATCCTCCGTAGGGGCGGCTCGGCGGAGACCCAGTACTTC. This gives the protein CAISDILRRGGSAETQYF.

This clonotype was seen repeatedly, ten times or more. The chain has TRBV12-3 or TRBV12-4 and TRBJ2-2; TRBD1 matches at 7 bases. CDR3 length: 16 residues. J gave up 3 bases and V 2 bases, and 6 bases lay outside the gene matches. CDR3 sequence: CASSLPGGDDTGELFF. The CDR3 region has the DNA TGTGCCAGCAGTTTACCAGGGGGTGATGACACCGGGGAGCTGTTTTTT.

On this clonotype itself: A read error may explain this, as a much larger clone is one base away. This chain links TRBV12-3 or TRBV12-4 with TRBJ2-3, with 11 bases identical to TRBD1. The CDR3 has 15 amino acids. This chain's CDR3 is CASSSRTGGGDTPYF. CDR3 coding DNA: TGTGCCAGCAGTTCCCGGACAGGGGGCGGGGATACGCCGTATTTT.

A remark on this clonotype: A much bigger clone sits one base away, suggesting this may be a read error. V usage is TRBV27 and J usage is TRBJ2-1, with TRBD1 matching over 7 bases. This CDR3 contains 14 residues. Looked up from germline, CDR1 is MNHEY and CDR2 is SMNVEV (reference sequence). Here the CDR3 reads CASSLWDRNNEQLF. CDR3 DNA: TGTGCCAGCAGTTTATGGGACAGAAACAATGAGCAGCTCTTC.

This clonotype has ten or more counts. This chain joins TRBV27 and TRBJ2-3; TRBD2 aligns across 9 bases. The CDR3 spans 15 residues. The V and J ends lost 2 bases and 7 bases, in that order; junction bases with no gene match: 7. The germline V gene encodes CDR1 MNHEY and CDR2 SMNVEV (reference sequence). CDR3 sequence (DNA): TGTGCCAGCAGTTTAGATGGGACTAGCTTTTATACGCAGTATTTT. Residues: CASSLDGTSFYTQYF.

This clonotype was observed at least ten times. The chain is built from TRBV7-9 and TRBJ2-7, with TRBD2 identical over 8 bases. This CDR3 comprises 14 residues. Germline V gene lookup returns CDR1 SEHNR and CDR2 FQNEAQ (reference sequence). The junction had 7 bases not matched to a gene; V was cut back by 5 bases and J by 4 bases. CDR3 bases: TGTGCCAGCAGCCCCAGCGGGAGTTGGTACGAGCAGTACTTC. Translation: CASSPSGSWYEQYF.

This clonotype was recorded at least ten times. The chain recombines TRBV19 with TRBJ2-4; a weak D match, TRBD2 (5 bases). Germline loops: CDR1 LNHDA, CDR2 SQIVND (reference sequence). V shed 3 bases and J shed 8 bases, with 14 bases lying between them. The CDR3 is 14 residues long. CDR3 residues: CASSIGLGGDIQYF. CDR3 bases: TGTGCCAGTAGTATCGGGCTAGGAGGAGACATTCAGTACTTC.